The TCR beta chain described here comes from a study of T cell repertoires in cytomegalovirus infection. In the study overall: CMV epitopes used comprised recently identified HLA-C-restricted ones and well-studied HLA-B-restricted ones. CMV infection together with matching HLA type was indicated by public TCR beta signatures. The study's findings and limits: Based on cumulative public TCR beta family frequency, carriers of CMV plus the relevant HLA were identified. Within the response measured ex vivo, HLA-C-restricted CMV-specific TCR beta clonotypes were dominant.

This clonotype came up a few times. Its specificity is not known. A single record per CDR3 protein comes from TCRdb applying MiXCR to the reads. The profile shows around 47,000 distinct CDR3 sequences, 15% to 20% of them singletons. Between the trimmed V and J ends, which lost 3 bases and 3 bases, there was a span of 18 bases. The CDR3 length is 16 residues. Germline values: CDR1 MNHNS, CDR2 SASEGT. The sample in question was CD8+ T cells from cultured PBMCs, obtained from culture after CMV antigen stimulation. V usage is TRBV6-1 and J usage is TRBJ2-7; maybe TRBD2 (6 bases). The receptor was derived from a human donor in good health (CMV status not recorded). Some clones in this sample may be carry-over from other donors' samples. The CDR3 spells CASSEGLLQGFYEQYF. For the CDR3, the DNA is TGTGCCAGCAGTGAGGGACTCCTGCAGGGATTCTACGAGCAGTACTTC.